A selection of T cell receptor beta chains follows, all from one sample in a study of sequential checkpoint blockade in melanoma. The protocol was immunoSEQ multiplex PCR, while the TCRdb copy is restricted to in-frame clones and leaves out a portion. The sample contains 5,000 to 7,000 clones, more than 20% of which appear only once. The sample here was tumor tissue (inferred from file names), taken from a patient given nivolumab and ipilimumab in sequence. The receptors come from a human donor with melanoma. Both conserved end residues are part of each CDR3. A D gene is named only where the DNA matches it firmly. Size is omitted from some rows. Given values are once, few, many or a class for expanded clones.

CDR3aa | CDR3nt | abundance | d_gene | j_gene | v_gene
CSVVLARLHEQYF | TGCAGCGTTGTGCTCGCCAGGCTCCACGAGCAGTACTTC | large | - | TRBJ2-7 | TRBV29-1
CASSIRTSILITNTGELFF | TGCGCCAGCAGCATAAGGACTAGCATACTCATAACGAACACCGGGGAGCTGTTTTTT | - | TRBD2 | TRBJ2-2 | TRBV5-1
CALEGDSKNIQYF | TGTGCCCTGGAGGGGGACAGTAAAAACATTCAGTACTTC | few | - | TRBJ2-4 | TRBV30
CASSFWTGAAYEQYF | TGTGCCAGCAGCTTCTGGACAGGGGCGGCCTACGAGCAGTACTTC | few | TRBD1 | TRBJ2-7 | TRBV11-3
CASSRNRVHTDTQYF | TGTGCCAGCTCACGAAACAGGGTCCACACAGATACGCAGTATTTT | - | - | TRBJ2-3 | TRBV18
CASSTGDRGALDSPLHF | TGTGCCAGCAGCACCGGGGACAGGGGGGCTCTTGATTCACCCCTCCACTTT | - | TRBD1 | TRBJ1-6 | TRBV11-3
CASSGPPGYEQYF | TGTGCCAGCAGCGGGCCACCGGGTTACGAGCAGTACTTC | - | - | TRBJ2-7 | TRBV9
CASSVRRGQSSYNSPLHF | TGTGCCAGCAGCGTACGACGGGGACAAAGCTCCTATAATTCACCCCTCCACTTT | - | - | TRBJ1-6 | TRBV11-3
CASSLSFSTYEQYF | TGTGCCAGCAGCTTAAGTTTTTCAACCTACGAGCAGTACTTC | medium-sized | - | TRBJ2-7 | TRBV11-3
CASSSFTGNTIYF | TGCGCCAGCAGCTCTTTTACTGGAAACACCATATATTTT | - | - | TRBJ1-3 | TRBV23-1
CASSLGWGPSTNEKLFF | TGTGCCAGCAGCTTGGGTTGGGGGCCCTCAACTAATGAAAAACTGTTTTTT | medium-sized | - | TRBJ1-4 | TRBV11-3
CASSEVGRAFRVGNQPQHF | TGTGCCAGCAGTGAAGTTGGTAGGGCATTTCGGGTCGGCAATCAGCCCCAGCATTTT | few | - | TRBJ1-5 | TRBV6-1
CASSPGQSYEQYF | TGTGCCAGCAGTCCTGGACAGTCCTACGAGCAGTACTTC | few | - | TRBJ2-7 | TRBV28
CASSIDRREQFF | TGTGCCAGTAGTATAGATCGGCGTGAGCAGTTCTTC | few | - | TRBJ2-1 | TRBV19
CATSGRDGYGYTF | TGTGCCACCAGCGGTAGGGACGGCTATGGCTACACCTTC | - | - | TRBJ1-2 | TRBV15
CATRGGVTGQPQHF | TGTGCCACCCGGGGAGGGGTCACCGGTCAGCCCCAGCATTTT | few | - | TRBJ1-5 | TRBV28
CASSDGLGGETQYF | TGTGCCAGCAGCGACGGACTTGGCGGGGAGACCCAGTACTTC | - | - | TRBJ2-5 | TRBV11-3
CASSVPQGSGTEAFF | TGTGCCAGCAGCGTACCACAGGGAAGTGGCACTGAAGCTTTCTTT | many | - | TRBJ1-1 | TRBV11-3
CASSQANGAQGAWNTEAFF | TGTGCCAGCAGCCAAGCTAATGGGGCCCAGGGGGCATGGAACACTGAAGCTTTCTTT | many | TRBD1 | TRBJ1-1 | TRBV11-3
CAWSVPTGAMYSPLHF | TGTGCCTGGAGTGTACCGACGGGGGCGATGTATTCACCCCTCCACTTT | - | - | TRBJ1-6 | TRBV30
CASSIPRGLVNQPQHF | TGTGCCAGTAGTATTCCCCGGGGTTTGGTCAATCAGCCCCAGCATTTT | - | - | TRBJ1-5 | TRBV19
CSVVGQDTDTQYF | TGCAGCGTTGTGGGACAGGACACAGATACGCAGTATTTT | - | TRBD1 | TRBJ2-3 | TRBV29-1
CASSIVRGGNQPQHF | TGTGCCAGTAGTATAGTCCGGGGGGGCAATCAGCCCCAGCATTTT | - | - | TRBJ1-5 | TRBV19
CASSPSTVGGELFF | TGTGCCAGCTCACCTTCGACAGTCGGCGGGGAGCTGTTTTTT | - | - | TRBJ2-2 | TRBV18
CASSLGRRGSSYNEQFF | TGTGCCAGCAGCTTGGGGAGGAGGGGGAGCTCCTACAATGAGCAGTTCTTC | medium-sized | - | TRBJ2-1 | TRBV11-3
CASSPLAGGRTGELFF | TGTGCCAGCTCACCCCTAGCGGGAGGTCGCACCGGGGAGCTGTTTTTT | - | TRBD2 | TRBJ2-2 | TRBV18
CASSQDLAGLGRQYF | TGTGCCAGCAGCCAAGATCTGGCAGGCCTGGGGCGGCAGTACTTC | - | - | TRBJ2-7 | TRBV14
CASSQTGTGYGYTF | TGTGCCAGCAGCCAAACCGGGACGGGATATGGCTACACCTTC | medium-sized | - | TRBJ1-2 | TRBV16
CASSFGQGTYINYGYTF | TGTGCCAGCAGTTTCGGACAGGGGACCTATATTAACTATGGCTACACCTTC | few | TRBD1 | TRBJ1-2 | TRBV6-8
CASSLTTGTSGGRWNNEQFF | TGTGCCAGCAGTCTAACCACCGGGACTAGCGGGGGCCGGTGGAACAATGAGCAGTTCTTC | - | TRBD2 | TRBJ2-1 | TRBV28
CASSYLQGRNTEAFF | TGTGCCAGCAGCTACCTACAGGGTCGGAACACTGAAGCTTTCTTT | large | - | TRBJ1-1 | TRBV28
CASSWRTTNTGELFF | TGTGCCAGCAGTTGGAGGACAACGAACACCGGGGAGCTGTTTTTT | few | - | TRBJ2-2 | TRBV28
CAWSVTGGYTEAFF | TGTGCCTGGAGTGTTACAGGGGGGTACACTGAAGCTTTCTTT | few | TRBD1 | TRBJ1-1 | TRBV30
CASSLVAGGQETQYF | TGCGCCAGCAGCTTGGTGGCGGGGGGACAAGAGACCCAGTACTTC | - | TRBD2 | TRBJ2-5 | TRBV5-1
CASSYSGLAVNTGELFF | TGTGCCAGCAGTTACTCGGGACTAGCGGTTAACACCGGGGAGCTGTTTTTT | - | TRBD2 | TRBJ2-2 | TRBV6-8
CSIMGTDEKLFF | TGCAGTATTATGGGGACAGATGAAAAACTGTTTTTT | few | TRBD1 | TRBJ1-4 | TRBV29-1
CASSHYGQPQHF | TGTGCCAGCAGTCATTACGGTCAGCCCCAGCATTTT | large | - | TRBJ1-5 | TRBV6-8
CASSSWDRVKNTEAFF | TGTGCCAGTAGTAGCTGGGACAGGGTAAAGAACACTGAAGCTTTCTTT | medium-sized | TRBD1 | TRBJ1-1 | TRBV19
CASSLVAGRVLNEQFF | TGTGCCAGTAGTCTGGTAGCGGGAAGAGTGTTAAATGAGCAGTTCTTC | - | TRBD2 | TRBJ2-1 | TRBV19
CASSQEEEETQYF | TGCGCCAGCAGCCAAGAAGAGGAAGAGACCCAGTACTTC | - | - | TRBJ2-5 | TRBV1
CASRVAGGYNEQFF | TGTGCCAGCAGGGTAGCGGGAGGCTACAATGAGCAGTTCTTC | few | TRBD2 | TRBJ2-1 | TRBV11-3
CASSGWGARDEQYF | TGTGCCAGCAGTGGTTGGGGGGCGCGGGACGAGCAGTACTTC | few | - | TRBJ2-7 | TRBV6-8
CAISANNYGYTF | TGTGCCATCAGTGCTAACAACTATGGCTACACCTTC | medium-sized | - | TRBJ1-2 | TRBV6-8
CASSPTGLQETQYF | TGTGCCAGCAGCCCGACCGGGTTGCAAGAGACCCAGTACTTC | few | - | TRBJ2-5 | TRBV7-1
CASSPQPDRETETQYF | TGCGCCAGCAGCCCGCAGCCGGACAGGGAGACCGAGACCCAGTACTTC | - | TRBD1 | TRBJ2-5 | TRBV5-1
CASSLSRGYGYTF | TGTGCCAGCAGTTTGTCCAGGGGCTATGGCTACACCTTC | - | - | TRBJ1-2 | TRBV28
CATRQEIYGYTF | TGTGCCACCAGACAGGAGATCTATGGCTACACCTTC | - | - | TRBJ1-2 | TRBV19
CASSLVGGRMNTEAFF | TGCGCCAGCAGCTTGGTGGGGGGCCGCATGAACACTGAAGCTTTCTTT | - | - | TRBJ1-1 | TRBV5-1
CASSPDSPTEAFF | TGTGCCAGCAGCCCGGACAGCCCCACTGAAGCTTTCTTT | few | - | TRBJ1-1 | TRBV7-2
CASSDSRTGGGYEQYF | TGTGCCAGCAGTGATTCTCGGACAGGGGGCGGTTACGAGCAGTACTTC | - | TRBD1 | TRBJ2-7 | TRBV25-1
CASSPGTGLAGELFF | TGTGCCAGTAGCCCCGGGACAGGGCTAGCCGGGGAGCTGTTTTTT | - | TRBD1 | TRBJ2-2 | TRBV19
CSVQTGSYGYTF | TGCAGCGTCCAGACAGGGAGTTATGGCTACACCTTC | - | TRBD1 | TRBJ1-2 | TRBV29-1
CASSVSPGQSSYNSPLHF | TGTGCCAGCAGCGTATCCCCGGGACAGAGCTCCTATAATTCACCCCTCCACTTT | medium-sized | TRBD1 | TRBJ1-6 | TRBV11-3